A single sample gave rise to the 19 T cell receptor beta chains below, sequenced in a study of response to subunit inactivated influenza vaccine. TCRdb re-analysed the RT-PCR reads in MiXCR, keeping a single row per CDR3 protein. The sample consists of 550,000 to 650,000 distinct CDR3 sequences, about an eighth of them appearing once. This specimen consisted of PBMCs from blood, obtained on the day of vaccination. These receptors were obtained from a man aged 45-65 years who received an inactivated influenza vaccine.

This clonotype was detected many times. The gene calls are TRBV6-2 or TRBV6-3 and TRBJ1-2; 9 positions match TRBD1. The CDR3 runs to 16 residues. V gave up 7 bases and J gave up 6 bases; unmatched junction bases: 15. Germline-derived CDR1 and CDR2 are MNHEY and SVGEGT. DNA of the CDR3: TGTGCCAGCAAGATAACCGGGACAGGGTTTGGAAATGGCTACACCTTC. Translating gives CASKITGTGFGNGYTF.

As DNA, the CDR3 is TGTGCCAGCAGTCAACGTCGGACTAGCGGGAATGAGCAGTTCTTC. Amino acids: CASSQRRTSGNEQFF. The J gene is TRBJ2-1, the V gene TRBV27; TRBD2 matches at 11 bases. The CDR3 length is 15 residues. V gave up 5 bases and J gave up 7 bases; unmatched junction bases: 7. The germline V gene has CDR1 MNHEY and CDR2 SMNVEV (reference sequence).

This clonotype turned up a few times. The chain combines TRBV6-5 with TRBJ2-5; 7 bases match TRBD2. CDR3 length: 16 residues. V was clipped by 2 bases and J by 5 bases; unmatched bases: 11. Per the germline V gene, CDR1 is MNHEY and CDR2 is SVGAGI. The CDR3 region has the DNA TGTGCCAGCAGTTACGGCGGGAGAGGTCAACGGGAGACCCAGTACTTC. This gives the protein CASSYGGRGQRETQYF.

The V gene is TRBV3-1, the J gene TRBJ2-1; D is uncertain. There are 14 residues in the CDR3. Germline CDR1 is LGHDT and CDR2 is YNNKEL (reference sequence). The V end lost 2 bases, the J end lost 8 bases, and 13 bases lay between the germline ends. CDR3 sequence: CASSQRLGSDEQFF. CDR3 coding DNA: TGTGCCAGCAGCCAAAGGTTGGGGTCGGATGAGCAGTTCTTC.

The genes are TRBV15 and TRBJ1-2, with TRBD1 matching 7 bases. Germline values: CDR1 LNHNV, CDR2 YYDKDF (reference sequence). The CDR3 covers 13 residues. V was pared by 6 bases and J by 8 bases, with 9 bases of the junction left unmatched. The CDR3 DNA follows: TGTGCCACCAGATTCGACAGGGAGGAGGGCTACACCTTC. It translates to CATRFDREEGYTF.

This clonotype was counted only a few times. The CDR3 region has the DNA TGTGCCAGCAGCCCATTAGCCTCCAATGAGCAGTTCTTC. As protein: CASSPLASNEQFF. The chain carries TRBV13 and TRBJ2-1; D is uncertain. The V gene's germline CDR1 is PRHDT and CDR2 FYEKMQ (reference sequence). The CDR3 extends over 13 amino acids. The germline V and J ends were trimmed by 5 bases and 6 bases, with 11 bases remaining between them.

J is TRBJ2-5 and V is TRBV7-9; possibly TRBD1 for D (6 bases). V was cut by 4 bases and J by 5 bases, with 14 bases left in between. Per the germline V gene, CDR1 is SEHNR and CDR2 is FQNEAQ (reference sequence). This CDR3 has 14 amino acids. In DNA form, the CDR3 reads TGTGCCAGCAGCTCTACTCAGGGGCGGGAGACCCAGTACTTC. Protein sequence: CASSSTQGRETQYF.

Points on this clonotype: One junction end disagrees with the germline gene, perhaps due to a read error. The rearrangement links TRBV20-1 to TRBJ2-7; TRBD2 matches at 11 bases. The CDR3 has 14 residues. Per germline, CDR1 DFQATT and CDR2 SNEGSKA (reference sequence). The CDR3 here is CSAISGRASYEEYF. CDR3 DNA: TGCAGTGCAATTAGCGGGAGGGCCTCCTACGAGGAGTACTTC.

The chain has TRBV7-8 and TRBJ2-2; D not certain. This CDR3 is 17 amino acids long. With 2 bases removed from V and 6 bases from J, the gap between germline ends came to 19 bases. Germline V gene data show CDR1 as SGHVS and CDR2 as FQNEAQ. This CDR3 reads CASSLPIYRSRAGELFF. In DNA form, the CDR3 reads TGTGCCAGCAGCTTACCGATCTACCGGTCTAGGGCCGGGGAGCTGTTTTTT.

This clonotype was seen a handful of times. The genes are TRBV6-6 and TRBJ2-3; D is unresolved. V lost 1 base and J 5 bases, leaving 4 bases between the germline ends. The CDR3 totals 12 residues. The germline V gene encodes CDR1 MNHNY and CDR2 SVGAGI (reference sequence). The chain's CDR3 is CASSYYEDTQYF. CDR3 in DNA: TGTGCCAGCAGTTACTATGAAGATACGCAGTATTTT.

This clonotype was detected ten times or more. The chain joins TRBV4-3 to TRBJ1-5; D unclear. Germline CDR1 is LGHNA and CDR2 is YSLEER. The CDR3 sequence is 13 residues long. Trimming stripped 1 base from V and 6 bases from J, with 7 bases between. CDR3 sequence reads: CASSQGEGQPQHF. CDR3 nucleotide sequence: TGCGCCAGCAGCCAAGGGGAAGGTCAGCCCCAGCATTTT.

This chain uses TRBV12-3 or TRBV12-4 with TRBJ1-6, with 8 bases identical to TRBD1. V lost 6 bases and J lost 9; bases outside the gene matches: 7. CDR3 length equals 14 residues. The CDR3: CASSADRGVSPLHF. The CDR3 nucleotides read TGTGCCAGCAGCGCCGACAGGGGAGTTTCACCCCTCCACTTT.

This clonotype has more than one count but fewer than ten. The rearrangement links TRBV14 to TRBJ2-7; TRBD2 matches at 12 bases. The CDR3 has 17 amino acids. Trimming at V came to 4 bases and at J to 2 bases, leaving 9 bases not matched to a gene. The germline V gene encodes CDR1 SGHDN and CDR2 FVKESK. The CDR3 nucleotides are TGTGCCAGCAGCCCTAGCGGGAGGGCCTCTCAGACCTACGAGCAGTACTTC. Protein sequence: CASSPSGRASQTYEQYF.

The table lists this clonotype with many counts. This chain joins TRBV12-3 or TRBV12-4 and TRBJ2-1; tentative D call: TRBD2 (6 bases). The V end lost 6 bases, the J end lost 8 bases, and 20 bases lay between the germline ends. The CDR3 sequence is 15 residues long. The DNA for the CDR3 is TGTGCCAGCAGGGCGGGACCCACGATACCCTATGAGCAGTTCTTC. It codes for CASRAGPTIPYEQFF.

In the case of this clonotype: A single base separates this from a much larger clone, so it may be a read error. The CDR3 is CASRLGHSNTEAFF. In DNA form, the CDR3 reads TGTGCCAGCCGTTTAGGACACTCGAACACTGAAGCTTTCTTT. The J gene is TRBJ1-1, the V gene TRBV12-3 or TRBV12-4, with TRBD1 as a possible D gene (5 bases). This CDR3 region has 14 residues.

This clonotype has a handful of counts. This rearrangement joins TRBV7-9 to TRBJ1-5, with unresolved D. Trimming removed 5 bases from V and 5 bases from J, with 16 bases in between. The CDR3 consists of 15 residues. Per the germline V gene, CDR1 is SEHNR and CDR2 is FQNEAQ (reference sequence). In DNA, the CDR3 is TGTGCCAGCAGCGCAATATCCGGGCCGCATCAGCCCCAGCATTTT. It specifies CASSAISGPHQPQHF.

The rearrangement joins TRBV9 to TRBJ1-6, with a possible D match to TRBD1 (6 bases). V was trimmed by 4 bases and J by 6 bases, leaving 14 bases between them. Germline CDR1 and CDR2: SGDLS and YYNGEE. The CDR3 totals 15 residues. The CDR3 region has the DNA TGTGCCAGCAGCCCCCACGACAGGCTTAATTCACCCCTCCACTTT. As protein: CASSPHDRLNSPLHF.

The chain employs TRBV15 and TRBJ2-5; D gene unclear. The germline CDR1 and CDR2 sequences are LNHNV and YYDKDF (reference sequence). Between the trimmed V and J ends, which lost 1 base and 5 bases, there was a span of 5 bases. There are 12 residues in the CDR3. This chain's CDR3 is CATSRVSETQYF. The CDR3 DNA sequence: TGTGCCACCAGCAGAGTTTCTGAGACCCAGTACTTC.

The chain is built from TRBV6-5 and TRBJ2-7; D is possibly TRBD1 or TRBD2 (5 bases each). The CDR3 length is 15 residues. Trimming removed 2 bases at V and 0 bases at J, with 11 bases between. CDR1 is MNHEY, CDR2 SVGAGI, per germline. The CDR3 nucleotides read TGTGCCAGCAGTTACCCAGGGACCAGCTCCTACGAGCAGTACTTC. It is translated as CASSYPGTSSYEQYF.